Listed below are T cell receptor beta chains from one sample, sequenced in a study of molecular identifiers for immune sequencing clone quantification. A single record per CDR3 protein comes from TCRdb applying MiXCR to the PCR reads. The sample contains about 86,000 distinct CDR3 sequences, around a quarter of which appear only once. Input material: naive CD8+ T cells from blood, with Jurkat cell RNA spiked in. The receptors stem from a human donor in good health. Some libraries in this study had Jurkat cell RNA spiked in. CDR3s include the opening cysteine and the closing phenylalanine or tryptophan. A D gene is named only where the DNA matches it firmly.

J,D,V,length,CDR3
TRBJ1-5,NA,TRBV11-2,15,CASSLGLGVDQPQHF
TRBJ2-3,TRBD2,TRBV13,16,CASSLFGGRGTDTQYF
TRBJ1-3,NA,TRBV28,14,CASNLGGTGNTIYF
TRBJ2-1,TRBD2,TRBV7-6,18,CASSLGLADTTPYNEQFF
TRBJ1-4,TRBD1,TRBV27,15,CASSFTGTVNEKLFF
TRBJ2-7,TRBD2,TRBV4-3,15,CASSQDRGGPYEQYF
TRBJ2-7,NA,TRBV14,14,CASSQEGGWNEQYF
TRBJ2-2,TRBD2,TRBV20-1,16,CSARELAGAGTGELFF
TRBJ2-7,TRBD1,TRBV7-9,16,CVSSLGDRASSYEQYF
TRBJ2-7,NA,TRBV6-5,15,CASSYSGPTSYEQYF
TRBJ2-7,TRBD1,TRBV28,14,CASRPWDRQYEQYF
TRBJ1-1,NA,TRBV19,12,CASSIGEFGAFF
TRBJ1-5,NA,TRBV6-2/TRBV6-3,13,CATKPGGSQPQHF
TRBJ2-5,NA,TRBV5-1,15,CASSLGMGLQETQYF
TRBJ1-1,NA,TRBV7-9,13,CASSPVGATEAFF
TRBJ1-4,NA,TRBV7-6,13,CASSLSSEGKLFF
TRBJ2-7,NA,TRBV6-1,14,CASSEGLGPYEQYF
TRBJ2-1,TRBD1,TRBV28,15,CASSSRTGSYNEQFF
TRBJ2-6,TRBD1,TRBV19,17,CASSSRDRGAGANVLTF
TRBJ2-1,NA,TRBV29-1,13,CSVVRVTHNEQFF
TRBJ1-4,NA,TRBV14,15,CASSLPDATNEKLFF
TRBJ2-3,NA,TRBV9,15,CASSVFRDLPDTQYF
TRBJ2-7,NA,TRBV2,12,CASRDFSYEQCF
TRBJ1-1,NA,TRBV5-1,14,CASSLVGDDTEAFF
TRBJ1-5,NA,TRBV6-6,12,CASSSPNQPQHF
TRBJ1-1,NA,TRBV4-1,15,CASSPRLEVNTEAFF
TRBJ1-5,TRBD1,TRBV6-2/TRBV6-3,16,CASSAWTGAGHPPPPF
TRBJ1-2,TRBD1,TRBV3-1,17,CASSLRQGSTVNYGYTF
TRBJ1-5,TRBD1,TRBV7-2,17,CASSLVPGQGGGQPQHF
TRBJ2-3,NA,TRBV27,13,CTSSLFGTDTQYF
TRBJ1-1,NA,TRBV14,14,CASSHVAGGTEAFF
TRBJ2-1,TRBD2,TRBV6-2/TRBV6-3,16,CASKTSGGGTYNEQFF
TRBJ1-2,NA,TRBV27,18,CASSLVGAGARSNYGYTF
TRBJ2-6,NA,TRBV4-3,16,CASSQDRASGANVLTF
TRBJ2-2,TRBD2,TRBV3-1,19,CASSQEFTSETLNTGELFF
TRBJ2-1,NA,TRBV10-3,16,CAISDMGGRVKYEQFF
TRBJ1-1,NA,TRBV12-5,15,CASGFNLRGWVGAFF
TRBJ1-4,NA,TRBV27,11,CASSFGEKLFF
TRBJ2-5,NA,TRBV7-9,14,CASSSVTSYETQYF
TRBJ1-1,TRBD1,TRBV5-1,15,CASSLRQGSNTEAFF